These 31 T cell receptor beta chains share one sample of origin, sequenced in a study of vaccination effects on CD4 cells after COVID-19. Their antigens remain unidentified. Antigen-specific CD4+ T cells were expanded with viral peptide pools in the ViraFEST assay before sequencing. Having been cultured for less than 13 days, the cells underwent CD4+ T cell isolation. Infection dated between March and December 2020, before the Alpha, Beta and Delta variants reached the United States. The table came from immunoSEQ multiplex PCR; TCRdb's copy has only in-frame clones and leaves some out. There are around 50,000 clones in the sample; roughly three quarters occur only once, and 5% to 6.5% lies in the top ten. Source: CD4+ T cells from PBMCs cultured with HIV peptides, taken before COVID-19 vaccination. As for subset: HIV-1 Nef peptide pool negative control/reference culture. The receptors originated from a human donor who had a prior SARS-CoV-2 infection.

V and J are TRBV9 and TRBJ2-1, with TRBD2 matching over 9 bases. The CDR3 contains 16 residues. Germline CDR1 is SGDLS and CDR2 is YYNGEE. J was trimmed by 2 bases and V by 2 bases; bases with no gene match: 5. CDR3 nucleotide sequence: TGTGCCAGCAGCGTTGCTAGCGGGGTAACCTACAATGAGCAGTTCTTC. Translation gives CASSVASGVTYNEQFF. Variable domain in full (rest from reference TRBV9 and TRBJ2-1): DSGVTQTPKHLITATGQRVTLRCSPRSGDLSVYWYQQSLDQGLQFLIQYYNGEERAKGNILERFSAQQFPDLHSELNLSSLELGDSALYFCASSVASGVTYNEQFFGPGTRLTVL.

This clone was found a few times. V is TRBV3-1 (or the pseudogene TRBV3-2) and J is TRBJ2-7; 8 nucleotides agree with TRBD2. CDR3 length: 15 residues. Trimming cost V 3 bases and J 5 bases; bases outside gene matches: 9. Germline CDR1 reads LGHDT; CDR2 reads YNNKEL (reference sequence). The CDR3 sequence is CASSHSLQRGHEQYF. The CDR3 nucleotides are TGTGCCAGCAGCCATTCTCTTCAGCGGGGGCACGAGCAGTACTTC.

The gene calls are TRBV7-8 and TRBJ2-3, with TRBD2 matching 10 bases. V gave up 5 bases and J gave up 6 bases; unmatched junction bases: 5. The CDR3 covers 14 residues. Germline CDR1 and CDR2: SGHVS and FQNEAQ. The CDR3 DNA reads as TGTGCCAGCAGCCTTAGCGGGGGGCCCGATACGCAGTATTTT. Its translation: CASSLSGGPDTQYF.

This chain connects TRBV2 to TRBJ2-7, with unresolved D. Per germline, CDR1 SNHLY and CDR2 FYNNEI. The V end was cut by 7 bases, the J end by 0 bases, with 13 bases between. This CDR3 region has 14 residues. This chain's CDR3 is CASIVEPSSYEQYF. The DNA for the CDR3 is TGTGCCAGCATTGTCGAGCCAAGCTCCTACGAGCAGTACTTC.

This clone was recorded once. The chain links TRBV30 to TRBJ2-6; D is tentatively TRBD1 or TRBD2 (5 bases each). The CDR3 covers 13 residues. V was shortened by 5 bases and J by 0 bases, with 5 bases between the two germline ends. Germline values: CDR1 GTSNPN, CDR2 SVGIG (reference sequence). CDR3 nucleotides: TGTGCCTGGGGGGGCTCTGGGGCCAACGTCCTGACTTTC. Protein sequence: CAWGGSGANVLTF.

The gene calls are TRBV3-1 (or the pseudogene TRBV3-2) and TRBJ2-7; 8 bases fit TRBD2. From germline, CDR1 is LGHDT and CDR2 YNNKEL (reference sequence). Losses at the gene ends were 1 base for V and 4 bases for J; bases not matched to a gene: 6. The CDR3 is 15 residues long. The CDR3, as DNA: TGTGCCAGCAGCCAAGCAGCGGGGGCCGGGTACGAGCAGTACTTC. Its protein product is CASSQAAGAGYEQYF.

The chain employs TRBV3-1 (or the pseudogene TRBV3-2) and TRBJ2-7; D may be TRBD1 (6 bases). The V and J ends lost 4 bases and 3 bases respectively, with 16 bases between them. The germline CDR1 and CDR2 sequences are LGHDT and YNNKEL (reference sequence). This CDR3 comprises 15 residues. CDR3 loop: CASSPLGQQHYEQYF. The CDR3 region has the DNA TGTGCCAGCAGCCCGCTAGGACAGCAGCACTACGAGCAGTACTTC.

This rearrangement joins TRBV9 to TRBJ1-1, with 7 bases matching TRBD1. Germline trimming cut 0 bases from V and 5 bases from J; bases unmatched to any gene: 4. The length of the CDR3 is 14 residues. Germline lookup yields CDR1 SGDLS and CDR2 YYNGEE. The CDR3 region is CASSVVGGYTEAFF. The CDR3 DNA reads as TGTGCCAGCAGCGTAGTAGGGGGCTATACTGAAGCTTTCTTT.

This chain uses TRBV6-5 with TRBJ1-5; 7 bases map to TRBD1. Germline assignment: CDR1 MNHEY and CDR2 SVGAGI. With 6 bases clipped from V and 5 bases from J, the junction kept 4 bases outside the gene matches. There are 13 residues in the CDR3. For the CDR3, the DNA is TGTGCCAGCAGGGGGGACAGTTATCAGCCCCAGCATTTT. Translating it yields CASRGDSYQPQHF.

The chain employs TRBV21-1 and TRBJ1-2; the DNA was not used to check the table's D call, TRBD1. TRBV21-1 is termed a pseudogene. The CDR3 is made up of 17 amino acids. The CDR3 DNA reads TGTGCCAGCAGCAAAACGGGCAGGGGAGCGGCTAACTATGGCTACACCTTC. It codes for CASSKTGRGAANYGYTF.

The chain combines TRBV6-5 with TRBJ2-5, with 8 bases identical to TRBD1. The CDR3 runs to 15 residues. CDR1 MNHEY and CDR2 SVGAGI come from the germline V gene. The ends lost 6 bases at V and 4 bases at J; junction bases unmatched: 10. The CDR3 DNA reads as TGTGCCAGCAGGCCAGGACAGGGAGAATCAGAGACCCAGTACTTC. Protein product: CASRPGQGESETQYF.

In this sample, this clone turned up a few times. The rearrangement uses TRBV5-1 and TRBJ1-6, with a tentative D call TRBD1 (5 bases). This CDR3 has 15 residues. V shed 2 bases and J shed 10 bases, with 16 bases lying between them. The V gene's germline CDR1 is SGHRS and CDR2 YFSETQ. The CDR3 DNA reads as TGCGCCAGCAGCTTCCGGGACGGTGCAGGGTCACCCCTCCACTTT. Residues: CASSFRDGAGSPLHF.

V is TRBV19 and J is TRBJ1-3; D remains unclear. Germline assignment: CDR1 LNHDA and CDR2 SQIVND (reference sequence). V was clipped by 6 bases and J by 0 bases, with 9 bases between them. The CDR3 totals 14 residues. CDR3 nucleotide sequence: TGTGCCAGTAGCGAACAGAGCTCTGGAAACACCATATATTTT. Translating it yields CASSEQSSGNTIYF.

The chain is built from TRBV21-1 and TRBJ1-2; the table's D call of TRBD1 was not tested on the DNA. TRBV21-1 is noted as a pseudogene. The CDR3 has 15 residues. This CDR3 reads CASRQNRGQRDGYTF. For the CDR3, the DNA is TGTGCCAGCAGGCAAAACAGGGGGCAAAGGGATGGCTACACCTTC.

This clone was observed a few times. The J gene is TRBJ1-1, the V gene TRBV18; D uncertain. CDR1 and CDR2 (germline): KGHSH, LQKENI. The length of the CDR3 is 16 residues. Trimming shortened V by 3 bases and J by 6 bases, and 20 bases separated the two germline ends. The CDR3 sequence is CASSPNSPGEGSEAFF. CDR3 coding DNA: TGTGCCAGCTCACCGAATTCCCCCGGGGAGGGATCTGAAGCTTTCTTT.

The chain is built from TRBV18 and TRBJ2-7; possible D gene TRBD2, 6 bases. The CDR3 totals 14 residues. From germline, CDR1 is KGHSH and CDR2 LQKENI. The germline V and J ends were trimmed by 5 bases and 2 bases, with 13 bases remaining between them. CDR3 DNA sequence: TGTGCCAGCTCAGGTCTGGGGAGGACCTACGAGCAGTACTTC. Its protein is CASSGLGRTYEQYF.

The CDR3 reads CASSQRGRGTQYF. In DNA, the CDR3 is TGTGCCAGCAGCCAGCGGGGTCGCGGGACCCAGTACTTC. This chain uses TRBV3-1 (or the pseudogene TRBV3-2) with TRBJ2-5; D is possibly TRBD2 (6 bases). The length of the CDR3 is 13 residues. The V and J ends lost 3 bases and 7 bases respectively, with 12 bases between them. CDR1 and CDR2 from the germline V gene are LGHDT and YNNKEL (reference sequence).

V gene TRBV7-3 combines with J gene TRBJ2-5; D is ambiguous. V was cut by 5 bases and J by 1 base, with 8 bases left in between. There are 13 residues in the CDR3. Germline CDR1 is SGHTA and CDR2 is FQGTGA. As DNA, the CDR3 is TGTGCCAGCAGCCCCGGGTTCCAAGAGACCCAGTACTTC. Its protein product is CASSPGFQETQYF.

This chain uses TRBV2 with TRBJ2-1; 9 nucleotides align to TRBD2. CDR1 is SNHLY and CDR2 is FYNNEI in the germline V gene. The length of the CDR3 is 14 residues. J was trimmed by 4 bases and V by 6 bases; bases with no gene match: 4. CDR3 residues: CASSGLAFYNEQFF. The CDR3 coding sequence is TGTGCCAGCAGCGGACTAGCGTTTTACAATGAGCAGTTCTTC.

This chain links TRBV2 with TRBJ2-3, with TRBD2 identical over 12 bases. The V segment lost 3 bases and the J segment 5 bases; nucleotides outside the gene matches: 3. This CDR3 has 15 amino acids. In germline, CDR1 is SNHLY, CDR2 FYNNEI. In DNA, the CDR3 is TGTGCCAGCAGTGAGTTGGGACTAGCGGGAGATACGCAGTATTTT. Translated: CASSELGLAGDTQYF.

In DNA form, the CDR3 reads TGCGCCAGCAGCTCAGACCCGGGACAGGGCTCCTACGAGCAGTACTTC. Protein product: CASSSDPGQGSYEQYF. V and J are TRBV5-1 and TRBJ2-7, with 9 nucleotides matching TRBD1. This CDR3 has 16 amino acids. Germline V gene lookup returns CDR1 SGHRS and CDR2 YFSETQ. V lost 3 bases and J lost 0; bases outside the gene matches: 7.

This sequence joins TRBV7-2 and TRBJ2-5; no firm D call. V was pared by 0 bases and J by 4 bases, with 3 bases between. CDR1 is SGHTA, CDR2 FQGNSA, per germline. This CDR3 region has 12 residues. The CDR3 loop reads CASSLAGETQYF. Written as DNA, the CDR3 is TGTGCCAGCAGCTTAGCGGGAGAGACCCAGTACTTC.

The gene calls are TRBV10-3 and TRBJ1-2, with D unclear. CDR3 length: 14 residues. Trimming pared 2 bases from V and 6 bases from J, leaving 13 bases between. Germline V gene data show CDR1 as ENHRY and CDR2 as SYGVKD. The CDR3 loop reads CAISERPEFNGYTF. The CDR3 DNA sequence: TGTGCCATCAGTGAGAGGCCCGAATTCAATGGCTACACCTTC.

The genes are TRBV28 and TRBJ1-1; D gene ambiguous. V shed 5 bases and J shed 1 base, with 20 bases lying between them. CDR1 is MDHEN, CDR2 SYDVKM, per germline. The CDR3 has 17 amino acids. The CDR3, as DNA: TGTGCCAGCAGTCCCCTAGAATCCTGGCCCGGGAACACTGAAGCTTTCTTT. Translation gives CASSPLESWPGNTEAFF. The full variable domain, rest sourced from reference TRBV28 and TRBJ1-1, is DVKVTQSSRYLVKRTGEKVFLECVQDMDHENMFWYRQDPGLGLRLIYFSYDVKMKEKGDIPEGYSVSREKKERFSLILESASTNQTSMYLCASSPLESWPGNTEAFFGQGTRLTVV.

CDR3 region: CASSLGWYQETQYF. CDR3 nucleotide sequence: TGTGCCAGCAGCTTAGGCTGGTACCAAGAGACCCAGTACTTC. The J gene is TRBJ2-5, the V gene TRBV7-2; D unresolved. CDR3 size: 14 residues. Germline V gene sequence: CDR1 SGHTA, CDR2 FQGNSA. The V end was cut by 1 base, the J end by 0 bases, with 6 bases between.

The chain employs TRBV25-1 and TRBJ2-7; 9 bases line up with TRBD1. The J segment lost 3 bases and the V segment lost 3 bases, leaving 3 bases of the junction unmatched. The CDR3 is 14 residues long. Per germline, CDR1 MGHDK and CDR2 SYGVNS. CDR3 DNA sequence: TGTGCCAGCAGTGAGCCGGGACAGGGCTACGAGCAGTACTTC. As protein: CASSEPGQGYEQYF.

This clone has just one count. The chain is built from TRBV7-2 and TRBJ1-5, with a tentative D call TRBD1 (5 bases). The CDR3 has 14 residues. V was clipped by 5 bases and J by 0 bases, with 8 bases between them. Germline CDR1 is SGHTA and CDR2 is FQGNSA. The CDR3 loop is CASSRDSSNQPQHF. The CDR3 DNA reads as TGTGCCAGCAGCCGTGACAGTAGCAATCAGCCCCAGCATTTT.

This clone was seen just once. V is TRBV2 and J is TRBJ2-5; the match to TRBD2 covers 8 bases. Germline trimming cut 5 bases from V and 2 bases from J; bases unmatched to any gene: 4. Germline CDR1 and CDR2: SNHLY and FYNNEI. CDR3 length: 14 residues. The CDR3 DNA is TGTGCCAGCAGTTTAGCGGGATGGCAAGAGACCCAGTACTTC. Translating gives CASSLAGWQETQYF.

This chain connects TRBV6-2 or TRBV6-3 to TRBJ2-3, with TRBD2 identical over 8 bases. J gave up 3 bases and V 4 bases, and 9 bases lay outside the gene matches. The germline V gene encodes CDR1 MNHEY and CDR2 SVGEGT. The CDR3 length is 16 residues. The CDR3 coding sequence is TGTGCCAGCAGTTGGTCGGCTAGCGGGTCGACAGATACGCAGTATTTT. Encoded protein: CASSWSASGSTDTQYF.

The chain has TRBV18 and TRBJ1-1; weak D call: TRBD1 (6 bases). The germline V and J ends were trimmed by 4 bases and 3 bases, with 6 bases remaining between them. The CDR3 is made up of 12 amino acids. Germline CDR1 and CDR2: KGHSH and LQKENI. CDR3 amino acids: CASSRQDTEAFF. CDR3 DNA sequence: TGTGCCAGCTCACGACAGGACACTGAAGCTTTCTTT. The complete variable domain, with remaining parts taken from reference TRBV18 and TRBJ1-1, reads NAGVMQNPRHLVRRRGQEARLRCSPMKGHSHVYWYRQLPEEGLKFMVYLQKENIIDESGMPKERFSAEFPKEGPSILRIQQVVRGDSAAYFCASSRQDTEAFFGQGTRLTVV.

The V gene is TRBV7-2, the J gene TRBJ2-2, with D perhaps matching TRBD1 (6 bases). CDR3 length: 16 amino acids. Germline CDR1 is SGHTA and CDR2 is FQGNSA. V was pared by 3 bases and J by 7 bases, with 18 bases between. The DNA of the CDR3 is TGTGCCAGCAGCTTTAGGCCGGGACACGTCCGCGGGGAGCTGTTTTTT. This translates into CASSFRPGHVRGELFF.